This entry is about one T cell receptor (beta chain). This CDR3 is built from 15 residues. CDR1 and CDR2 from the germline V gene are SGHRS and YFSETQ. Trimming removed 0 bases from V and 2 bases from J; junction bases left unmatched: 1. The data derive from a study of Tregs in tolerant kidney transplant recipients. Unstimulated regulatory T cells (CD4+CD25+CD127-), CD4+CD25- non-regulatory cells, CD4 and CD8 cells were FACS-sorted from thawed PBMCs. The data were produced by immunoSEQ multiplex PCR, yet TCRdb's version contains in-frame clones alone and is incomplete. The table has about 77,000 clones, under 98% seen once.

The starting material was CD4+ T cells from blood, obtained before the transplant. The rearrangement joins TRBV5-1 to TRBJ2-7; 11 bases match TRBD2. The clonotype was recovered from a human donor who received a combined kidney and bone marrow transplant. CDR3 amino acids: CASSLGLAGPYEQYF. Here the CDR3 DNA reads TGCGCCAGCAGCTTGGGACTAGCGGGACCCTACGAGCAGTACTTC. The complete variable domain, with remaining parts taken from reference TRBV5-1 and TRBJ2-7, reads KAGVTQTPRYLIKTRGQQVTLSCSPISGHRSVSWYQQTPGQGLQFLFEYFSETQRNKGNFPGRFSGRQFSNSRSEMNVSTLELGDSALYLCASSLGLAGPYEQYFGPGTRLTVT.